These 14 T cell receptor beta chains were sequenced from one sample in a study of early T cells in non-severe SARS-CoV-2 infection. MiXCR, run by TCRdb on the 5' RACE reads, gives a single entry per CDR3 protein. The sample shows 65,000 to 95,000 distinct CDR3 sequences, approximately 15% of them seen only once. What was sequenced was whole blood. The receptors shown here come from an adult who was a healthcare worker with PCR-confirmed SARS-CoV-2 infection or an uninfected control (not recorded which).

The rearrangement uses TRBV5-1 and TRBJ1-2; D unresolved. The V gene's germline CDR1 is SGHRS and CDR2 YFSETQ. Trimming removed 5 bases from V and 6 bases from J, with 11 bases in between. The CDR3 sequence is 12 residues long. Here the CDR3 DNA reads TGCGCCAGCAGGAGAGAGACGGATGGCTACACCTTC. This gives the protein CASRRETDGYTF.

This clonotype was counted only a few times. The V call is TRBV7-2, the J call TRBJ2-7; tentative D call: TRBD1 (8 bases). Germline values: CDR1 SGHTA, CDR2 FQGNSA. The germline V and J ends were trimmed by 7 bases and 3 bases, with 19 bases remaining between them. The CDR3 has 15 residues. The CDR3 nucleotides read TGTGCCAGCACCAGAACAGGGGGGGATTTCTACGAGCAGTACTTC. Its translation: CASTRTGGDFYEQYF.

CDR3 residues: CASTLLAGVNIQYF. The CDR3 nucleotides read TGTGCCAGCACTCTACTAGCGGGAGTAAACATTCAGTACTTC. This chain joins TRBV6-4 and TRBJ2-4; 11 nucleotides align to TRBD2. CDR1 and CDR2 from the germline V gene are MRHNA and SNTAGT. V lost 7 bases, J lost 6 bases, and 5 bases stayed unmatched. The CDR3 runs to 14 residues.

V is TRBV19 and J is TRBJ2-5; 13 bases are a match to TRBD2. Trimming took 6 bases from V and 5 from J; bases not matched to a gene: 9. The CDR3 has 16 residues. CDR1 and CDR2 from the germline V gene are LNHDA and SQIVND (reference sequence). CDR3 protein: CASSRLAGGATETQYF. The CDR3 DNA sequence: TGTGCCAGTAGCAGACTAGCGGGAGGAGCTACGGAGACCCAGTACTTC.

The V call is TRBV12-3 or TRBV12-4, the J call TRBJ2-1; the D gene is possibly TRBD2 (5 bases). V was clipped by 6 bases and J by 3 bases, with 9 bases between them. CDR3 length equals 13 residues. CDR3 amino acids: CASSRDYYNEQFF. CDR3 DNA: TGTGCCAGCAGCCGCGACTACTACAATGAGCAGTTCTTC.

This clonotype was seen a handful of times. V and J are TRBV10-2 and TRBJ2-1; 7 bases are shared with TRBD2. Trimming cost V 8 bases and J 1 base; bases outside gene matches: 8. The CDR3 is made up of 15 amino acids. The V gene's germline CDR1 is WSHSY and CDR2 SAAADI. The CDR3, as DNA: TGCGCCAGCCGGACCGGGACTACTTCCTACAATGAGCAGTTCTTC. Its translation: CASRTGTTSYNEQFF.

The chain has TRBV27 and TRBJ2-1, with D perhaps assigned TRBD1 or TRBD2 (6 bases each). The CDR3 spans 15 residues. Germline assignment: CDR1 MNHEY and CDR2 SMNVEV (reference sequence). V lost 7 bases and J lost 0, with 13 bases in between. CDR3 sequence reads: CASKEGVSSYNEQFF. The DNA for the CDR3 is TGTGCCAGCAAGGAGGGGGTAAGCTCCTACAATGAGCAGTTCTTC.

This sequence joins TRBV27 and TRBJ1-2, with TRBD1 identical over 10 bases. Germline CDR1 reads MNHEY; CDR2 reads SMNVEV (reference sequence). This CDR3 region has 15 residues. The J segment lost 8 bases and the V segment lost 4 bases, leaving 10 bases of the junction unmatched. The CDR3 sequence is CASSSPGTGASGYTF. The DNA of the CDR3 is TGTGCCAGCAGTTCCCCCGGGACAGGGGCCAGCGGCTACACCTTC.

The V call is TRBV7-9, the J call TRBJ2-2; 10 positions match TRBD2. The CDR3 has 16 residues. V lost 0 bases, J lost 4 bases, and 2 bases stayed unmatched. Germline CDR1 SEHNR, CDR2 FQNEAQ (reference sequence). CDR3 in DNA: TGTGCCAGCAGCTTAGCCCTAGCGGGAGTCACCGGGGAGCTGTTTTTT. Its protein product is CASSLALAGVTGELFF.

This clonotype appeared once. The rearrangement uses TRBV29-1 and TRBJ2-1, with D perhaps being TRBD1 or TRBD2 (5 bases each). Germline values: CDR1 SQVTM, CDR2 ANQGSEA. V was shortened by 5 bases and J by 13 bases, with 24 bases between the two germline ends. The CDR3 runs to 14 residues. The CDR3 spells CSVIPSSGTGLQFF. As DNA, the CDR3 is TGCAGCGTTATCCCGTCGTCCGGGACGGGTCTCCAGTTCTTC.

This clonotype was counted at least ten times. The chain links TRBV20-1 to TRBJ1-5; maybe TRBD1 (5 bases). Germline V CDR1 and CDR2: DFQATT, SNEGSKA (reference sequence). Trimming took 6 bases from V and 9 from J, leaving 21 bases between them. This CDR3 is built from 14 residues. CDR3: CSAVDSRVNGPQHF. CDR3 nucleotide sequence: TGCAGTGCCGTCGACAGTCGGGTCAACGGGCCCCAGCATTTT.

This clonotype was counted a few times. V usage is TRBV27 and J usage is TRBJ1-4; possible D gene TRBD1, 6 bases. Looked up from germline, CDR1 is MNHEY and CDR2 is SMNVEV (reference sequence). The CDR3 covers 16 residues. With 3 bases removed from V and 5 bases from J, the gap between germline ends came to 16 bases. CDR3 coding DNA: TGTGCCAGCAGTTTTGCGGGAGGGGGGGTGAATGAAAAACTGTTTTTT. The encoded protein is CASSFAGGGVNEKLFF.

The V gene is TRBV29-1, the J gene TRBJ2-1; D unresolved. Germline V gene data show CDR1 as SQVTM and CDR2 as ANQGSEA. The CDR3 has 12 amino acids. V was shortened by 3 bases and J by 0 bases, with 3 bases between the two germline ends. CDR3 bases: TGCAGCGTTGACGGCTCCTACAATGAGCAGTTCTTC. It translates to CSVDGSYNEQFF.

This clonotype was detected only a few times. The chain employs TRBV28 and TRBJ2-7; D gene uncertain. The CDR3 runs to 13 residues. Germline CDR1 and CDR2: MDHEN and SYDVKM. Trimming removed 3 bases at V and 11 bases at J, with 17 bases between. The CDR3 here is CASSFLETPREYF. For the CDR3, the DNA is TGTGCCAGCAGTTTCCTAGAAACCCCCCGCGAGTACTTC.